These T cell receptor beta chains were read from a single sample in a study of T cell responses to AZD1222 COVID-19 vaccine. TCRdb's table, derived via immunoSEQ multiplex PCR, lists solely in-frame clones and lacks some. The sample has 65,000 to 90,000 clones; 89% are singletons. The sample here was peripheral blood, taken 28 days after the second AZD1222 dose. Receptors were obtained from an adult who received the AZD1222 COVID-19 vaccine. Each CDR3 is given with its conserved first and last residue. A D gene is named only where the DNA matches it firmly. Not all rows give a size; the values are once, few, many and, for expanded clones, a class.

cdr3_nt,cdr3_aa,v_call,cdr3_length,clone_size,d_call,j_call
TGCGCCAGCAGCTTGGCGCATCTGGATAATTCACCCCTCCACTTT,CASSLAHLDNSPLHF,TRBV5-1,15,once,.,TRBJ1-6
TGTGCCAGCTCGCGCTCCGGGACAAACTACGAGCAGTACTTC,CASSRSGTNYEQYF,TRBV18,14,.,.,TRBJ2-7
TGCGCCAGCAGCGTGACCGGGACTAGCGGTAACAATGAGCAGTTCTTC,CASSVTGTSGNNEQFF,TRBV5-1,16,.,TRBD2,TRBJ2-1
TGTGCCAGCAGCACCTCAGGGGGGGGTTCACCCCTCCACTTT,CASSTSGGGSPLHF,TRBV7-6,14,.,TRBD1,TRBJ1-6
TGTGCCAGCAGTTCTATGGACTCCCCCTCCTACAATGAGCAGTTCTTC,CASSSMDSPSYNEQFF,TRBV28,16,.,.,TRBJ2-1
TGTGCCAGCAGTTCTGGAAGCAGTTACGAGCAGTACTTC,CASSSGSSYEQYF,TRBV27,13,.,.,TRBJ2-7
TGCAGCGTGCCAAGACAGGGTGGGTATGGCTACACCTTC,CSVPRQGGYGYTF,TRBV29-1,13,.,TRBD1,TRBJ1-2
TGCGCCAGCAGCCAAGATTCCGGGGGGAACACTGAAGCTTTCTTT,CASSQDSGGNTEAFF,TRBV4-3,15,.,.,TRBJ1-1
TGTGCCAGTAGGCCGACTAGCGGGGGCGTCAGCTCCTACAATGAGCAGTTCTTC,CASRPTSGGVSSYNEQFF,TRBV19,18,.,TRBD2,TRBJ2-1
TGTGCCAGCAGTGAAGCAGAGGTAGTTGAAGCTTTCTTT,CASSEAEVVEAFF,TRBV2,13,.,.,TRBJ1-1
TGTGCCAGCAGCCAAGGTAAAGGGGGGTTCGCTGAAGCTTTCTTT,CASSQGKGGFAEAFF,TRBV3-1/TRBV3-2,15,.,.,TRBJ1-1
TGTGCCAGCAGCTTAGGGGGAAGGGACCCCTCCTACGAGCAGTACTTC,CASSLGGRDPSYEQYF,TRBV11-3,16,.,.,TRBJ2-7
TGTGCCACCAGCAGAGCCGGCCGGACTAATGAAAAACTGTTTTTT,CATSRAGRTNEKLFF,TRBV15,15,once,.,TRBJ1-4
TGTGCCAGCAGCCCACCGGGACAGCTGTTCTTC,CASSPPGQLFF,TRBV7-9,11,.,TRBD1,TRBJ2-1
TGTGCCAGTACCACGGGCGGAATTGGCGCCGGTGGCTATGGCTACACCTTC,CASTTGGIGAGGYGYTF,TRBV19,17,few,.,TRBJ1-2
TGCGCCAGCAGCCAAGGGGTAGGGACAGAAGCTTTCTTT,CASSQGVGTEAFF,TRBV4-1,13,.,.,TRBJ1-1
TGTGCCAGCACCCGGGACAGGGCTGATTCACCCCTCCACTTT,CASTRDRADSPLHF,TRBV11-2,14,.,TRBD1,TRBJ1-6
TGTGCCAGCGCGTTGTATACAGGGGCTGGCTACACCTTC,CASALYTGAGYTF,TRBV12-3/TRBV12-4,13,.,TRBD1,TRBJ1-2
TGTGCCAGCAGCTTAGGCTCTCTCGAACTAGCGTCCATAGGCGGGGAGCTGTTTTTT,CASSLGSLELASIGGELFF,TRBV7-6,19,.,TRBD2,TRBJ2-2
TGTGCCAGCTCACTTCAGGGAGGTGTCGGCAATCAGCCCCAGCATTTT,CASSLQGGVGNQPQHF,TRBV18,16,.,.,TRBJ1-5
TGCGCCAGCAGCTTGGCAGGGAACAATGAAAAACTGTTTTTT,CASSLAGNNEKLFF,TRBV5-1,14,once,.,TRBJ1-4
TGTGCCAGCAGCCAACGACAGGGCGCAAGGTTCACAGATACGCAGTATTTT,CASSQRQGARFTDTQYF,TRBV14,17,.,TRBD1,TRBJ2-3
TGTGCCAGCAGCTTAGGGACTCACACTGAAGCTTTCTTT,CASSLGTHTEAFF,TRBV7-6,13,.,.,TRBJ1-1
TGCAGTGCTAGTAGCGGGACAGGGGGCAATCAGCCCCAGCATTTT,CSASSGTGGNQPQHF,TRBV20-1,15,.,TRBD1,TRBJ1-5
TGTGCCAGCAGCTTAGGTTCCCATGTCGGGGAGCTGTTTTTT,CASSLGSHVGELFF,TRBV11-2,14,.,.,TRBJ2-2
TGTGCCAGCAGCGAACCGCGACGGCCCTCTGGAAACACCATATATTTT,CASSEPRRPSGNTIYF,TRBV7-2,16,few,.,TRBJ1-3
TGTGCCAGCAGCTTGATGCGGGGGGCCTTCTCTGGAAACACCATATATTTT,CASSLMRGAFSGNTIYF,TRBV7-8,17,.,.,TRBJ1-3
TGTGCCAGCAGCGTTGGGACTCTAGCCCTTATGAATAATGAGCAGTTCTTC,CASSVGTLALMNNEQFF,TRBV7-9,17,.,.,TRBJ2-1
TGTGCCAGCAGCTTACCCGGGACGGCGAGCTCTGGAAACACCATATATTTT,CASSLPGTASSGNTIYF,TRBV11-3,17,.,.,TRBJ1-3
TGTGCCAGCAGCCAAGAAGTGGCTAGCGGGGGAGAGCAGTTCTTC,CASSQEVASGGEQFF,TRBV4-2,15,.,TRBD2,TRBJ2-1
TGTGCCAGCAGCCTAAGGACAGGGGGCTTGACAGATACGCAGTATTTT,CASSLRTGGLTDTQYF,TRBV5-5,16,.,TRBD1,TRBJ2-3
TGTGCCAGCAGCCAAGATTGGGTGAACACTGAAGCTTTCTTT,CASSQDWVNTEAFF,TRBV4-2,14,.,.,TRBJ1-1
.,CASSYSFGAEQPQHF,TRBV6-5,15,few,.,TRBJ1-5
TGTGCCAGCAGTCCGGGACTAGCCGAAGGAGATACGCAGTATTTT,CASSPGLAEGDTQYF,TRBV6-5,15,.,TRBD2,TRBJ2-3
TGTGCCATTAAACAAACAGGGGCCTCGGGGGATGCTTTCTTT,CAIKQTGASGDAFF,TRBV19,14,.,TRBD1,TRBJ1-1
TGTGCCAGCTCACCCCCGGGCTGGGCTGGGGTCAATGAGCAGTTCTTC,CASSPPGWAGVNEQFF,TRBV18,16,.,.,TRBJ2-1